What follows describes a single TCR beta chain. Its antigen is not known. This entry is derived from a study of cytomegalovirus exposure and HLA in healthy donors. Study-wide results and limits: A later analysis found common viral pathogens apparently linked to several of the most significant clusters. Reports showed the classifier diagnosing cytomegalovirus status with high specificity and sensitivity. V- and J-gene trimming in TCR beta was tied to a missense DCLRE1C variant by an analysis performed later.

With 60 Vbeta and 13 Jbeta primers, the PCR was carried out. Sequenced by immunoSEQ multiplex PCR; TCRdb stores in-frame clones only, minus some. The data hold 55,000 to 70,000 clones, with around 81% observed a single time. The CDR3 is made up of 13 amino acids. Trimming took off 3 bases at V and 6 bases at J, with 12 bases between the two ends. Germline V CDR1 and CDR2: SGHRS, YFSETQ. Sequencing used PBMCs. The TCR comes from a male donor in good health and CMV-seronegative. J is TRBJ1-1 and V is TRBV5-1, with a possible D match to TRBD1 (6 bases). In nucleotides, the CDR3 is TGCGCCAGCAGCTCGAGGGGGTTAGCTGAAGCTTTCTTT. This sequence encodes CASSSRGLAEAFF.